The present TCR beta chain was sequenced within a study of spatial heterogeneity in lung cancer. Overall study: Among detected sequences, beta-chain ones consistently exceeded alpha-chain ones in number. Raw reads showed each unique TCR and UMI combination turning up more than ten times on average.

Each TCR cDNA molecule carried a unique molecular identifier. TCRdb re-called the 5' RACE reads with MiXCR, one entry per CDR3 protein. The profile shows 3,000 or so distinct CDR3 sequences, approximately 15% of them singletons. The sample's time point: sample taken at primary tumor resection. The donor population consisted of approximately 70 patients with untreated, early-stage non-small cell lung cancer. The CDR3 sequence is 14 residues long. With V trimmed by 1 base and J by 5 bases, 7 bases remained unmatched. Germline CDR1 is DFQATT and CDR2 is SNEGSKA (reference sequence). On this clonotype: Its antigen is as yet unknown.

Study conclusions and caveats: Higher tumor mutation counts went along with higher counts of expanded intratumoral alpha and beta TCRs.

The chain employs TRBV20-1 and TRBJ2-5; 7 nucleotides line up with TRBD2. This specimen consisted of lung tumor tissue, obtained at surgery. The TCR sequence derives from a male donor with early-stage non-small cell lung cancer. The CDR3 here is CSARVGLVQETQYF. In DNA, the CDR3 is TGCAGTGCTAGAGTTGGACTAGTACAGGAGACCCAGTACTTC.